A single sample gave rise to the 15 T cell receptor beta chains below, sequenced in a study of blood T cell repertoires in COVID-19. Clones were sequenced by immunoSEQ multiplex PCR, and TCRdb holds only the in-frame ones, with some missing. This sample has under 85,000 clones; approximately 90% occur once, and the top ten carry about 12%. Sequenced material: peripheral blood. All receptors derive from a man aged 70-80 years with active or convalescent COVID-19.

The CDR3 region is CASSLDNRGTEAFF. Written as DNA, the CDR3 is TGTGCCAGCAGCTTAGACAACAGGGGCACTGAAGCTTTCTTT. The J gene is TRBJ1-1, the V gene TRBV7-6; TRBD1 aligns across 7 bases. The CDR3 length is 14 residues. Trimming cost V 1 base and J 4 bases; bases outside gene matches: 3. Germline CDR1 and CDR2: SGHVS and FNYEAQ.

This chain uses TRBV7-8 with TRBJ1-1, with D maybe TRBD1 (5 bases). Trimming pared 1 base from V and 0 bases from J, leaving 12 bases between. This CDR3 has 16 amino acids. The germline V gene has CDR1 SGHVS and CDR2 FQNEAQ. The chain's CDR3 is CASSLGQGGMNTEAFF. The CDR3 DNA sequence: TGTGCCAGCAGCTTAGGGCAGGGCGGCATGAACACTGAAGCTTTCTTT.

This chain links TRBV2 with TRBJ1-2; 7 positions match TRBD1. The trim removed 3 bases at V and 4 bases at J, leaving 8 bases unmatched. Germline values: CDR1 SNHLY, CDR2 FYNNEI. The CDR3 extends over 15 amino acids. As DNA, the CDR3 is TGTGCCAGCAGTGACCCTGACAGGGCGGGCTATGGCTACACCTTC. Translation gives CASSDPDRAGYGYTF.

The V gene is TRBV6-1, the J gene TRBJ1-5; 9 nucleotides agree with TRBD1. Germline lookup yields CDR1 MNHNS and CDR2 SASEGT. The CDR3 covers 16 residues. The V segment lost 2 bases and the J segment 5 bases; nucleotides outside the gene matches: 7. CDR3 loop: CASSEPGQGRHQPQHF. DNA for the CDR3: TGTGCCAGCAGTGAACCGGGACAGGGAAGACATCAGCCCCAGCATTTT.

J is TRBJ2-6 and V is TRBV19; D ambiguous. The CDR3 is 14 residues long. Germline V gene sequence: CDR1 LNHDA, CDR2 SQIVND (reference sequence). The V end was cut by 5 bases, the J end by 0 bases, with 5 bases between. The CDR3 loop reads CASSLFSGANVLTF. In nucleotides, the CDR3 is TGTGCCAGTAGTCTCTTCTCTGGGGCCAACGTCCTGACTTTC. The full variable domain, its missing parts supplied by reference TRBV19 and TRBJ2-6, is DGGITQSPKYLFRKEGQNVTLSCEQNLNHDAMYWYRQDPGQGLRLIYYSQIVNDFQKGDIAEGYSVSREKKESFPLTVTSAQKNPTAFYLCASSLFSGANVLTFGAGSRLTVL.

V is TRBV6-5 and J is TRBJ2-7; 7 bases match TRBD2. The CDR3 is 15 amino acids. V shed 4 bases and J 0 bases; nucleotides not matched to a gene: 6. Germline CDR1 reads MNHEY; CDR2 reads SVGAGI. As DNA, the CDR3 is TGTGCCAGCAGTTTTGGGGGGGGGTACTCCTACGAGCAGTACTTC. Translated: CASSFGGGYSYEQYF.

The J gene is TRBJ2-1, the V gene TRBV7-3; the D gene is possibly TRBD1 (5 bases). Trimming left V 4 bases short and J 12 bases short, with 16 bases between. Germline loops: CDR1 SGHTA, CDR2 FQGTGA. The CDR3 is made up of 13 amino acids. The CDR3 DNA is TGTGCCAGCAGCTCCCAGGGTAGGGCTCGGCAGTTCTTC. Translating gives CASSSQGRARQFF.

V usage is TRBV2 and J usage is TRBJ1-2, with TRBD1 matching over 7 bases. With 6 bases clipped from V and 0 bases from J, the junction kept 10 bases outside the gene matches. CDR1 is SNHLY, CDR2 FYNNEI, per germline. The CDR3 length is 16 residues. This CDR3 reads CASRGTRQGPNYGYTF. In DNA form, the CDR3 reads TGTGCCAGCAGGGGCACTCGACAGGGCCCTAACTATGGCTACACCTTC.

The chain couples TRBV5-1 to TRBJ2-5; tentative D call: TRBD2 (6 bases). The CDR3 totals 14 residues. The germline V and J ends were trimmed by 0 bases and 7 bases, with 13 bases remaining between them. Germline V CDR1 and CDR2: SGHRS, YFSETQ. The CDR3 region is CASSLDSRGGTQYF. The CDR3 coding sequence is TGCGCCAGCAGCTTGGACAGCCGGGGAGGGACCCAGTACTTC. The variable domain in full, with the rest retrieved from reference TRBV5-1 and TRBJ2-5, is KAGVTQTPRYLIKTRGQQVTLSCSPISGHRSVSWYQQTPGQGLQFLFEYFSETQRNKGNFPGRFSGRQFSNSRSEMNVSTLELGDSALYLCASSLDSRGGTQYFGPGTRLLVL.

The CDR3 coding sequence is TGTGCCAGCAGTCGCGGGACTAGCGGGCCTAATGAGCAGTTCTTC. This translates into CASSRGTSGPNEQFF. The V gene is TRBV6-5, the J gene TRBJ2-1; 12 nucleotides align to TRBD2. This CDR3 region has 15 residues. V lost 5 bases and J lost 7; bases outside the gene matches: 6. Germline V gene sequence: CDR1 MNHEY, CDR2 SVGAGI.

This chain connects TRBV7-6 to TRBJ1-2; 9 nucleotides align to TRBD1. The CDR3 consists of 18 residues. Per the germline V gene, CDR1 is SGHVS and CDR2 is FNYEAQ. V trimming: 2 bases; J trimming: 3 bases; junction bases outside the gene matches: 13. The CDR3, as DNA: TGTGCCAGCAGCTTAAGGGCGGGGGGACAGGGCGCCCACTATGGCTACACCTTC. It specifies CASSLRAGGQGAHYGYTF.

V is TRBV27 and J is TRBJ1-2; D not resolved. Trimming pared 4 bases from V and 5 bases from J, leaving 17 bases between. Germline-derived CDR1 and CDR2 are MNHEY and SMNVEV (reference sequence). CDR3 length equals 15 residues. CDR3 sequence: CASSSASDPQYGYTF. CDR3 nucleotides: TGTGCCAGCAGTTCTGCGAGCGATCCTCAATATGGCTACACCTTC.

The chain has TRBV5-6 and TRBJ1-1; no clear D. The CDR3 is 14 amino acids. V lost 0 bases, J lost 1 base, and 7 bases lay in between. Per germline, CDR1 SGHDT and CDR2 YYEEEE. The CDR3 nucleotides read TGTGCCAGCAGCTTGGCACGGGGGAACACTGAAGCTTTCTTT. Protein sequence: CASSLARGNTEAFF.

In this sample, this clone turned up once. The chain combines TRBV7-2 with TRBJ2-5, with D possibly being TRBD2 (6 bases). The CDR3 extends over 14 amino acids. CDR1 is SGHTA, CDR2 FQGNSA, per germline. V shed 6 bases and J shed 2 bases, with 13 bases lying between them. CDR3 residues: CASSFGGSQETQYF. CDR3 DNA: TGTGCCAGCAGTTTCGGGGGATCACAAGAGACCCAGTACTTC.

This rearrangement joins TRBV19 to TRBJ1-2; 11 bases match TRBD1. CDR1 is LNHDA, CDR2 SQIVND, per germline (reference sequence). The CDR3 consists of 14 residues. Losses at the gene ends were 5 bases for V and 5 bases for J; bases not matched to a gene: 4. This CDR3 reads CASSGQGAAYGYTF. In nucleotides, the CDR3 is TGTGCCAGTAGTGGACAGGGGGCGGCTTATGGCTACACCTTC.